This TCR beta chain appears in the sequencing data of a study of shared clonotypes between healthy human individuals. The wider study: CD4 naive and CD4 memory each took three plates per donor, while CD8 naive took two and CD8 memory one.

Produced via immunoSEQ multiplex PCR; TCRdb's table is partial and in-frame only. The table shows about 2,200,000 clones, with about 93% occurring only once. Terminally differentiated effector memory CD45RA+ cells were left out of the naive CD8 fraction, which was CD45RO-negative and positively selected for CCR7. The germline V and J ends were trimmed by 1 base and 8 bases, with 27 bases remaining between them. Germline CDR1 is SGHDT and CDR2 is YYEEEE. The CDR3 totals 19 residues. Study outcomes and limitations: Donors were few, which limited the genetic and exposure-history diversity represented. The generation probabilities recorded for non-shared clonotypes fell below those of clonotypes shared by all four donors. In general, naive subsets displayed greater estimated richness than memory subsets did.

Turning to this clone: Its antigen is still unknown.

J is TRBJ1-4 and V is TRBV5-6, with D tentatively TRBD1 (5 bases). The TCR originated in a man aged 18 to 29 in good health. Some clones in this sample may be carry-over from other donors' samples. Sequenced material: naive CD8+ T cells from PBMCs. The CDR3 is CASSLYFGTGEPGWEKLFF. The CDR3 DNA is TGTGCCAGCAGCTTGTATTTTGGGACGGGTGAACCGGGTTGGGAAAAACTGTTTTTT.